Listed here are 5 T cell receptor beta chains from one sample, sequenced in a study of blood T cells in healthy people across ages. A J-beta primer mix and a sample-barcoded 5' primer were used in a second PCR of about 6 to 12 cycles. In TCRdb, the 5' RACE reads were re-called with MiXCR into one record per CDR3 protein. The table shows about 1 million distinct CDR3 sequences, with 40% to 55% occurring only once. Sample: blood. Receptor source: a woman aged 55-75 years in good health.

This chain uses TRBV2 with TRBJ1-2, with 7 bases lining up with TRBD1. The length of the CDR3 is 14 residues. V lost 7 bases and J lost 7; bases outside the gene matches: 12. The V gene's germline CDR1 is SNHLY and CDR2 FYNNEI. CDR3 sequence (DNA): TGTGCCAGCACCACAGAGAAGGGGGCGCGTGGCTACACCTTC. Translation: CASTTEKGARGYTF. Together with reference TRBV2 and TRBJ1-2, the CDR3 gives the full variable domain: EPEVTQTPSHQVTQMGQEVILRCVPISNHLYFYWYRQILGQKVEFLVSFYNNEISEKSEIFDDQFSVERPDGSNFTLKIRSTKLEDSAMYFCASTTEKGARGYTFGSGTRLTVV.

The rearrangement links TRBV20-1 to TRBJ2-3; D might be TRBD2 (6 bases). The CDR3 contains 13 residues. The germline V gene has CDR1 DFQATT and CDR2 SNEGSKA (reference sequence). V was clipped by 2 bases and J by 6 bases, with 12 bases between them. The chain's CDR3 is CSARTLRGDTQYF. The CDR3 region has the DNA TGCAGTGCTAGAACCCTCCGGGGGGATACGCAGTATTTT.

Worth noting for this clonotype: The junction differs from germline at one of its ends, possibly a read error. The rearrangement links TRBV7-3 to TRBJ2-4; possible D gene TRBD1, 6 bases. Matching the DNA end better, TRBJ2-7 makes the J call doubtful. This CDR3 comprises 14 residues. Germline V lookup: CDR1 SGHTA, CDR2 FQGTGA. The CDR3 DNA reads as TGTGCTAGCAGCCTACAGGGCCTTGAGGACGAGCAGTACTTC. It encodes CASSLQGLEDEQYF.

This clonotype appeared once. This chain uses TRBV5-1 with TRBJ2-7; D unresolved. Germline CDR1 is SGHRS and CDR2 is YFSETQ. V was trimmed by 0 bases and J by 4 bases, leaving 17 bases between them. The CDR3 extends over 16 amino acids. This CDR3 is CASSLGGDSFRYEQYF. The CDR3 bases are TGCGCCAGCAGCTTGGGGGGTGACTCGTTTAGGTACGAGCAGTACTTC.

The gene calls are TRBV5-6 and TRBJ2-1; 10 bases map to TRBD2. The CDR3 covers 17 residues. The trim removed 1 base at V and 4 bases at J, leaving 8 bases unmatched. Germline lookup yields CDR1 SGHDT and CDR2 YYEEEE. The DNA for the CDR3 is TGTGCCAGCAGCTTGACCCCACTAGCGGGATATTACAATGAGCAGTTCTTC. Encoded protein: CASSLTPLAGYYNEQFF. Based on the CDR3 plus reference TRBV5-6 and TRBJ2-1, the full variable domain is DAGVTQSPTHLIKTRGQQVTLRCSPKSGHDTVSWYQQALGQGPQFIFQYYEEEERQRGNFPDRFSGHQFPNYSSELNVNALLLGDSALYLCASSLTPLAGYYNEQFFGPGTRLTVL.